This paragraph covers one T cell receptor (beta chain) sequence. The data stem from a study of blood T cell repertoires in COVID-19. CDR1 is LNHDA, CDR2 SQIVND, per germline (reference sequence). The CDR3 consists of 18 residues. V gave up 0 bases and J gave up 1 base, with 18 bases separating them. Data came from immunoSEQ multiplex PCR; TCRdb stores just in-frame clones and leaves some out. Here the sample spans 200,000 to 250,000 clones, about 84% being singletons. Participants came from about two dozen US areas, aged roughly 18 to 95 years. This receptor was identified in a man under 40 with acute COVID-19. This chain uses TRBV19 with TRBJ1-2; D may be TRBD1 (6 bases). The sequencing input was PBMCs or T cells enriched from blood (not recorded which). This CDR3 reads CASSIEETGALFNYGYTF. The DNA for the CDR3 is TGTGCCAGTAGTATAGAAGAGACAGGAGCCCTCTTTAACTATGGCTACACCTTC.